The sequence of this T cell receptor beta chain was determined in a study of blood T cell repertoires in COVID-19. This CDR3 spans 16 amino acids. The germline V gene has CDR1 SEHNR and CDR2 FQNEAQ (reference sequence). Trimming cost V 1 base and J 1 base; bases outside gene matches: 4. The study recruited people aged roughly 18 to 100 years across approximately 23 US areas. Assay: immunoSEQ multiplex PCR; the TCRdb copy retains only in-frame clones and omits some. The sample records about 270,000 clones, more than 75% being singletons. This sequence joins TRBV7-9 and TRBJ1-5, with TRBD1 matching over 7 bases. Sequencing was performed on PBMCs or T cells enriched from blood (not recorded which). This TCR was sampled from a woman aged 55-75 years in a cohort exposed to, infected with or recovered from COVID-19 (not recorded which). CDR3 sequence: CASSLEGGRSNQPQHF. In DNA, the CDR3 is TGTGCCAGCAGCTTAGAAGGGGGCAGAAGCAATCAGCCCCAGCATTTT.